Detailed here is one T cell receptor (beta chain). The TCR beta CDR3 regions underwent amplification using RNA transcripts as the source. Researchers ran a first-round RT-PCR on the TCR CDR3 using the HTBI primer set. A single record per CDR3 protein comes from TCRdb applying MiXCR to the multiplex PCR reads. The sample carries about 290,000 distinct CDR3 sequences, approximately 15% recorded once. The CDR3 spans 15 residues. CDR1 and CDR2 from the germline V gene are MNHNS and SASEGT. V was pared by 6 bases and J by 1 base, with 4 bases of the junction left unmatched. The data are from a study of T cells in Graves' hyperthyroidism and ophthalmopathy.

The chain employs TRBV6-1 and TRBJ2-5, with TRBD1 identical over 11 bases. The sequencing input was blood. This TCR was sampled from a woman between 55 and 75 years old with Graves' ophthalmopathy. The CDR3 DNA reads TGTGCCAGCAGAAGGGACAGGGGGGCCCAAGAGACCCAGTACTTC. Its protein is CASRRDRGAQETQYF.